The 10 T cell receptor beta chains given below trace back to one sample, sequenced in a study of T cell repertoires in cytomegalovirus infection. TCRdb passed the reads through MiXCR, listing each CDR3 protein once. The repertoire consists of 350,000 to 450,000 distinct CDR3 sequences, with 15% to 20% occurring once and the leading ten covering 8.5% to 10%. Source material: PBMCs. The receptors were sampled from a human donor in good health (CMV status not recorded). Some clones in this sample may be carry-over from other donors' samples.

This clonotype was found many times. V and J are TRBV7-8 and TRBJ1-6; no clear D. The CDR3 is 16 amino acids. The V and J ends lost 2 bases and 7 bases respectively, with 15 bases between them. In germline, CDR1 is SGHVS, CDR2 FQNEAQ. CDR3 DNA: TGTGCCAGCAGCTTAACGGTCACGCGGGAGAATTCACCCCTCCACTTT. Protein product: CASSLTVTRENSPLHF.

V is TRBV18 and J is TRBJ2-3; D possibly corresponds to TRBD1 (5 bases). Germline V gene lookup returns CDR1 KGHSH and CDR2 LQKENI. The CDR3 is made up of 11 amino acids. V lost 8 bases and J lost 5, with 8 bases in between. The CDR3: CASPQGDTQYF. The CDR3, as DNA: TGTGCCAGCCCCCAGGGAGATACGCAGTATTTT.

The chain recombines TRBV10-3 with TRBJ2-3, with D possibly being TRBD2 (5 bases). The CDR3 is 17 residues long. Deletions cut 1 base from V and 2 bases from J, with 16 bases between. CDR1 is ENHRY, CDR2 SYGVKD, per germline. The CDR3 reads CAISEFASRSNTDTQYF. DNA for the CDR3: TGTGCCATCAGTGAGTTTGCTAGCCGGAGCAACACAGATACGCAGTATTTT.

This clonotype showed up many times. The chain carries TRBV7-2 and TRBJ2-6; D remains ambiguous. The germline CDR1 and CDR2 sequences are SGHTA and FQGNSA. V was shortened by 6 bases and J by 0 bases, with 12 bases between the two germline ends. The CDR3 runs 16 residues. CDR3 sequence (DNA): TGTGCCAGCAGTTCTGGACGGTCCTCTGGGGCCAACGTCCTGACTTTC. The encoded protein is CASSSGRSSGANVLTF.

The V call is TRBV7-2, the J call TRBJ2-1; the D gene could be TRBD1 or TRBD2 (8 bases each). The CDR3 has 15 residues. With 5 bases removed from V and 6 bases from J, the gap between germline ends came to 17 bases. CDR1 and CDR2 from the germline V gene are SGHTA and FQGNSA. In DNA form, the CDR3 reads TGTGCCAGCAGCCCCACTAGCGGACAGGGCAATGAGCAGTTCTTC. Encoded protein: CASSPTSGQGNEQFF.

The sample holds a few counts of this clonotype. This chain uses TRBV7-9 with TRBJ2-3, with TRBD1 identical over 7 bases. CDR1 SEHNR and CDR2 FQNEAQ come from the germline V gene (reference sequence). This CDR3 has 14 residues. The trim removed 4 bases at V and 6 bases at J, leaving 7 bases unmatched. The DNA for the CDR3 is TGTGCCAGCAGCTGGGACAGCCCACGGGATACGCAGTATTTT. Protein: CASSWDSPRDTQYF.

The sample holds many counts of this clonotype. The DNA of the CDR3 is TGTGCCAGCAGTTTAAAACTGGACACTGAAGCTTTCTTT. Amino acids: CASSLKLDTEAFF. This chain connects TRBV28 to TRBJ1-1, with D uncertain. The CDR3 has 13 residues. V dropped 2 bases and J dropped 3 bases, with 7 bases sitting between them. Per germline, CDR1 MDHEN and CDR2 SYDVKM.

The rearrangement links TRBV7-8 to TRBJ1-4; a possible D gene is TRBD1 (5 bases). Germline V gives CDR1 SGHVS, CDR2 FQNEAQ. Trimming shortened V by 5 bases and J by 8 bases, and 21 bases separated the two germline ends. The CDR3 length is 16 residues. The CDR3 nucleotides read TGTGCCAGCAGCCCGCCTTGGGCTAGCCGGGGGGAAAAACTGTTTTTT. Translated: CASSPPWASRGEKLFF. The whole variable domain, filled in from reference TRBV7-8 and TRBJ1-4, reads GAGVSQSPRYKVAKRGQDVALRCDPISGHVSLFWYQQALGQGPEFLTYFQNEAQLDKSGLPSDRFFAERPEGSVSTLKIQRTQQEDSAVYLCASSPPWASRGEKLFFGSGTQLSVL.

This clonotype was seen only once. Given a much more abundant clone one base away, this may be a read error. The gene calls are TRBV12-3 or TRBV12-4 and TRBJ1-4; D not certain. This CDR3 is 16 amino acids long. The V gene lost 6 bases and the J gene lost 0 bases, with 14 bases spanning the gap. DNA for the CDR3: TGTGCCAGCAGGTCCGGGCCAGACGCAACTAATGAAAAACTGTTTTTT. Translating it yields CASRSGPDATNEKLFF.

This clonotype was counted ten times or more. The rearrangement uses TRBV7-2 and TRBJ2-1, with D perhaps TRBD1 (6 bases). With 6 bases removed from V and 1 base from J, the gap between germline ends came to 7 bases. This CDR3 region has 13 residues. CDR1 and CDR2 from the germline V gene are SGHTA and FQGNSA. The DNA for the CDR3 is TGTGCCAGCAGAGGGGGTTCCTACAATGAGCAGTTCTTC. This codes for CASRGGSYNEQFF.